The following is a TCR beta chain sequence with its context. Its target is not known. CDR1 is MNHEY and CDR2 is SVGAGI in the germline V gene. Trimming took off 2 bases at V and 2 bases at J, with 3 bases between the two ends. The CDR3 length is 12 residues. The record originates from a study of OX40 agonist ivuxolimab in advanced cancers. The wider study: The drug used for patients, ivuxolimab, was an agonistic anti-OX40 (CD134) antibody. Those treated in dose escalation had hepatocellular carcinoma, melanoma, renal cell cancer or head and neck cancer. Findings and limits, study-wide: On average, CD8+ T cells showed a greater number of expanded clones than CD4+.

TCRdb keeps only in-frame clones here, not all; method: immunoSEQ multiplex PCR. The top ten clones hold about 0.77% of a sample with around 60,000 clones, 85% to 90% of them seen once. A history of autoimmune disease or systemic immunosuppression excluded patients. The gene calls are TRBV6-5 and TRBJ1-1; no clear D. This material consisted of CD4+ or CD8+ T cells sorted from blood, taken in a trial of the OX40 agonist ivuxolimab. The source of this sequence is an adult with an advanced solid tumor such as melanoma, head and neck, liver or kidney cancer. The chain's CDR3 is CASSYVNTEAFF. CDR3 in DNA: TGTGCCAGCAGTTACGTTAACACTGAAGCTTTCTTT.